This TCR beta chain emerged from a study of shared clonotypes between healthy human individuals. Comments on this clone: The target antigen is unknown.

Whole-study findings and limits: Non-shared clonotypes showed lower generation probabilities than clonotypes common to all four donors.

The table came from immunoSEQ multiplex PCR; TCRdb's copy has only in-frame clones and leaves some out. The sample has 2 million to 2.5 million clones; approximately 94% are singletons. This TCR was sampled from a young man in good health. Sequenced: naive CD4+ T cells sorted from blood. This sample's subset: CD45RA+ positively selected.

Here the CDR3 DNA reads TGTGCCAGCAGTACCGGGGCCGGGGAAGGTACTGAAGCTTTCTTT. Protein product: CASSTGAGEGTEAFF. The gene calls are TRBV6-6 and TRBJ1-1, with a weak D call TRBD1 (5 bases). The CDR3 runs to 15 residues. In germline, CDR1 is MNHNY, CDR2 SVGAGI (reference sequence). Between the trimmed V and J ends, which lost 5 bases and 5 bases, there was a span of 18 bases.